Following are 10 T cell receptor beta chains from one sample sequenced in a study of shared clonotypes between healthy human individuals. Clones were sequenced by immunoSEQ multiplex PCR, and TCRdb holds only the in-frame ones, with some missing. This sample has 1,400,000 or so clones, with approximately 98.5% found just once. Sequenced material: naive CD4+ T cells sorted from blood. This sample's subset: CD45RA+ positively selected. These receptors were collected from a young man in good health.

Regarding this clone: The same CDR3 is also encoded by other DNA sequences in this sample. V gene TRBV7-6 combines with J gene TRBJ1-4, with 9 bases identical to TRBD1. This CDR3 is 14 amino acids long. Germline V CDR1 and CDR2: SGHVS, FNYEAQ. V shed 3 bases, J shed 4 bases, and the junction held 0 bases outside the gene matches. CDR3 DNA sequence: TGTGCCAGCAGCTTGGGACAGGGTAATGAAAAACTGTTTTTT. Amino acids: CASSLGQGNEKLFF.

The chain links TRBV5-1 to TRBJ2-7; tentatively, D is TRBD1 or TRBD2 (5 bases each). Trimming shortened V by 0 bases and J by 13 bases, and 17 bases separated the two germline ends. The CDR3 is 13 amino acids. Germline V gene lookup returns CDR1 SGHRS and CDR2 YFSETQ. This CDR3 is CASSLVMGRSPYF. In nucleotides, the CDR3 is TGCGCCAGCAGCTTGGTTATGGGACGGTCTCCTTACTTC.

This sequence joins TRBV5-1 and TRBJ2-7; weak D call: TRBD2 (5 bases). Per germline, CDR1 SGHRS and CDR2 YFSETQ. The CDR3 totals 14 residues. The V gene lost 4 bases and the J gene lost 2 bases, with 13 bases spanning the gap. The CDR3 DNA reads as TGCGCCAGCAGCACCGAGGGTAGGGCCTACGAGCAGTACTTC. Protein: CASSTEGRAYEQYF.

The chain joins TRBV19 to TRBJ1-5; D uncertain. The CDR3 totals 17 residues. CDR1 and CDR2 (germline): LNHDA, SQIVND (reference sequence). V lost 4 bases to trimming and J lost 6 bases, with 22 bases between them. CDR3 loop: CASSTPYRGLGGQPQHF. The CDR3, as DNA: TGTGCCAGTAGTACCCCGTACCGGGGATTGGGTGGTCAGCCCCAGCATTTT. The full variable domain, its missing parts supplied by reference TRBV19 and TRBJ1-5, is DGGITQSPKYLFRKEGQNVTLSCEQNLNHDAMYWYRQDPGQGLRLIYYSQIVNDFQKGDIAEGYSVSREKKESFPLTVTSAQKNPTAFYLCASSTPYRGLGGQPQHFGDGTRLSIL.

V and J are TRBV28 and TRBJ2-2; 9 bases agree with TRBD1. Germline CDR1 reads MDHEN; CDR2 reads SYDVKM. This CDR3 spans 16 amino acids. V lost 6 bases, J lost 6 bases, and 11 bases stayed unmatched. The CDR3 coding sequence is TGTGCCAGCAGCCCTGGGGGGACAGGGTCTCCCGGGGAGCTGTTTTTT. Its translation: CASSPGGTGSPGELFF.

This clone was picked up one time. This CDR3 is CASSDTGHFGEQFF. CDR3 DNA sequence: TGTGCCAGCAGTGATACTGGACATTTCGGTGAGCAGTTCTTC. This chain uses TRBV28 with TRBJ2-1; perhaps TRBD1 as D (5 bases). CDR3 length: 14 amino acids. In germline, CDR1 is MDHEN, CDR2 SYDVKM. V was clipped by 5 bases and J by 9 bases, with 17 bases between them.

V usage is TRBV5-1 and J usage is TRBJ2-7, with D maybe TRBD2 (5 bases). The length of the CDR3 is 15 residues. Trimming left V 2 bases short and J 1 base short, with 13 bases between. CDR1 is SGHRS and CDR2 is YFSETQ in the germline V gene. Written as DNA, the CDR3 is TGCGCCAGCAGCTTCGAGGCGCGGGCATCCTACGAGCAGTACTTC. The encoded protein is CASSFEARASYEQYF.

This clone was seen only once. The rearrangement uses TRBV7-6 and TRBJ2-3; TRBD2 agrees at 8 bases. The CDR3 has 13 residues. CDR1 and CDR2 from the germline V gene are SGHVS and FNYEAQ. The V gene end was trimmed by 8 bases and the J gene end by 4 bases; junction bases not matched to a gene: 5. The CDR3 bases are TGTGCCAGCTTGGCGGGAGGTGCAGATACGCAGTATTTT. Encoded protein: CASLAGGADTQYF.

This chain uses TRBV11-2 with TRBJ2-5; D remains ambiguous. The V gene lost 4 bases and the J gene lost 5 bases, with 11 bases spanning the gap. The CDR3 contains 13 residues. The germline V gene has CDR1 SGHAT and CDR2 FQNNGV. DNA for the CDR3: TGTGCCAGCAGCTCTACAGTGAGGGAGACCCAGTACTTC. It yields the protein CASSSTVRETQYF.

J is TRBJ2-5 and V is TRBV11-2, with a tentative D call TRBD2 (6 bases). CDR1 SGHAT and CDR2 FQNNGV come from the germline V gene. The CDR3 runs 14 residues. Trimming took 5 bases from V and 5 from J, leaving 15 bases between them. The CDR3 reads CASSPHGGRETQYF. The CDR3 DNA sequence: TGTGCCAGCAGCCCCCACGGGGGAAGGGAGACCCAGTACTTC.